This TCR beta chain was identified during a study of blood T cell repertoires in COVID-19. The CDR3 has 12 residues. In germline, CDR1 is MNHEY, CDR2 SVGAGI. V lost 11 bases to trimming and J lost 7 bases, with 14 bases between them. The data were produced by immunoSEQ multiplex PCR, yet TCRdb's version contains in-frame clones alone and is incomplete. The repertoire holds 55,000 to 65,000 clones, roughly three quarters seen once, with roughly 3.2% in the top ten. This TCR was recovered from a man between 60 and 75 years old with acute or convalescent COVID-19. Sequencing input: peripheral blood. The chain employs TRBV6-5 and TRBJ2-2; maybe TRBD1 (5 bases). For the CDR3, the DNA is TGTGCCTCCAGAAGGACAAGCGGGGAGCTGTTTTTT. Translation gives CASRRTSGELFF.